This TCR beta chain originates from a study of radiotherapy plus CTLA-4 blockade in lung cancer. Study-wide findings and caveats: Researchers report tumor-derived TCR clones expanding in blood after radiotherapy plus ipilimumab.

Clones were sequenced by immunoSEQ multiplex PCR, and TCRdb holds only the in-frame ones, with some missing. Of approximately 46,000 clones listed, 80% to 90% were seen once; the top ten hold 28%. Those with chemo-refractory metastatic non-small-cell lung cancer were treated with focal radiation combined with CTLA-4 blockade using ipilimumab. Worth noting for this clone: Its cognate antigen is unknown.

The germline CDR1 and CDR2 sequences are SGHTA and FQGNSA. This CDR3 is 16 amino acids long. Between the trimmed V and J ends, which lost 5 bases and 5 bases, there was a span of 18 bases. The receptor's source is a human donor with non-small cell lung cancer whose response to radiotherapy plus ipilimumab could not be evaluated. The sequencing used peripheral blood, collected from a patient treated with radiotherapy plus ipilimumab. The chain combines TRBV7-2 with TRBJ2-2, with D perhaps TRBD2 (6 bases). The CDR3 reads CASSLLGAGSTGELFF. CDR3 DNA sequence: TGTGCCAGCAGCCTCCTAGGGGCGGGATCAACCGGGGAGCTGTTTTTT.